This TCR beta chain was identified during a study of blood T cells in healthy people across ages. Alongside a J-beta primer mix, a sample-barcoded 5' primer served in a second PCR lasting about 7 to 12 cycles. The template-switch adaptor, which had 12 random nucleotides, put a tag on each cDNA molecule. Any given sample supplied a minimum of 3 million CDR3-containing paired-end reads. TCRdb used MiXCR to reprocess the 5' RACE reads, holding one entry per CDR3 protein. The table includes roughly 730,000 distinct CDR3 sequences, approximately 53% detected once. As regards this clonotype: Its matching antigen is unknown.

There are 19 residues in the CDR3. V was clipped by 1 base and J by 10 bases; unmatched bases: 14. Study-level points and caveats: PBMCs left unsorted prevented a conclusive naive versus antigen-experienced comparison.

The sequence derives from a man in his forties in good health. Material: blood. This sequence joins TRBV12-3 or TRBV12-4 and TRBJ2-1, with 15 bases that match TRBD2. The CDR3 coding sequence is TGTGCCAGCAGTTTAGTCGCGCGAGGACTAGCGGGAGGGCGGGGAGAGCAGTTCTTC. Its translation: CASSLVARGLAGGRGEQFF.